The subject of this entry is one T cell receptor (beta chain). What it binds is not known. This sample was taken from a study of radiotherapy plus CTLA-4 blockade in lung cancer. Trimming left V 4 bases short and J 8 bases short, with 11 bases between. Germline CDR1 is MNHEY and CDR2 is SVGAGI. This CDR3 has 13 amino acids. Sequencing was performed with immunoSEQ multiplex PCR; in TCRdb, only in-frame clones are kept and a portion is missing. The sample holds roughly 59,000 clones; around 68% are singletons and the top ten take about 8%. Study-wide findings and caveats: Some TCR clones had been derived from tumors. These clones expanded in peripheral blood after radiotherapy plus ipilimumab.

The starting material was peripheral blood, obtained from a patient treated with radiotherapy plus ipilimumab. This TCR derives from a human donor with non-small cell lung cancer whose response to radiotherapy plus ipilimumab could not be evaluated. The V gene is TRBV6-5, the J gene TRBJ2-2, with TRBD2 as a possible D gene (6 bases). Written as DNA, the CDR3 is TGTGCCAGCAGTTTCATAGCGGCGGGGGAGCTGTTTTTT. Translated: CASSFIAAGELFF.